One and the same sample provided the 5 T cell receptor beta chains below, sequenced in a study of blood T cells in healthy people across ages. Primers used in a second PCR of roughly 7 to 12 cycles were a sample-barcoded 5' primer and a J-beta primer mix. Using its own MiXCR run on the 5' RACE reads, TCRdb lists one record per CDR3 protein. The data show 850,000 to 1,300,000 distinct CDR3 sequences, with more than 40% seen just once and approximately 20% held by the top ten. The sequencing input was blood. These TCRs come from a woman in her sixties in good health.

This clonotype was picked up one time. The chain joins TRBV11-2 to TRBJ2-5; 9 bases line up with TRBD1. The germline V gene encodes CDR1 SGHAT and CDR2 FQNNGV. This CDR3 contains 17 residues. With V trimmed by 1 base and J by 0 bases, 6 bases remained unmatched. Here the CDR3 DNA reads TGTGCCAGCAGCTTAGGGGGGACAGGGTGGTACCAAGAGACCCAGTACTTC. Protein sequence: CASSLGGTGWYQETQYF.

V usage is TRBV27 and J usage is TRBJ2-7, with D possibly TRBD1 on 6 matching bases. There are 16 residues in the CDR3. Between the trimmed V and J ends, which lost 0 bases and 7 bases, there was a span of 19 bases. Germline assignment: CDR1 MNHEY and CDR2 SMNVEV (reference sequence). The CDR3 here is CASSLSLGTLRYEQYF. The CDR3 nucleotides read TGTGCCAGCAGTTTATCCCTCGGGACACTTCGTTATGAGCAGTACTTC.

In this sample, this clonotype turned up a few times. The J gene is TRBJ1-1, the V gene TRBV5-1; maybe TRBD1 (6 bases). Trimming removed 3 bases at V and 1 base at J, with 13 bases between. Per the germline V gene, CDR1 is SGHRS and CDR2 is YFSETQ. This CDR3 has 15 amino acids. CDR3 sequence reads: CASSYDGGRNTEAFF. In nucleotides, the CDR3 is TGCGCCAGCAGCTACGACGGGGGGCGGAACACTGAAGCTTTCTTT.

This clonotype has more than one count but fewer than ten. The V gene is TRBV6-6, the J gene TRBJ2-7, with D tentatively TRBD2 (5 bases). V was trimmed by 2 bases and J by 5 bases, leaving 13 bases between them. CDR3 length: 14 residues. From germline, CDR1 is MNHNY and CDR2 SVGAGI (reference sequence). CDR3 region: CASSYAGPGNEQYF. In nucleotides, the CDR3 is TGTGCCAGCAGTTACGCAGGTCCGGGGAACGAGCAGTACTTC.

This clonotype was counted at least ten times. The V call is TRBV6-6, the J call TRBJ2-7; D may be TRBD2 (5 bases). Germline V gene lookup returns CDR1 MNHNY and CDR2 SVGAGI (reference sequence). The V gene lost 8 bases and the J gene lost 6 bases, with 26 bases spanning the gap. The CDR3 is made up of 16 amino acids. The chain's CDR3 is CASDPGSLRLTSEQYF. The CDR3 region has the DNA TGTGCCAGCGACCCGGGGAGCCTTAGACTGACTTCCGAGCAGTACTTC.